Listed here is a single T cell receptor beta chain. The antigen it binds to is not known. No much larger clone exists at a distance of one base, and base qualities are not known. Inclusive of the bounding cysteine and phenylalanine, the CDR3 is 12 residues long. Of all the DNA, just the CDR3 is kept, 36 bases in frame from base 1. Clipping removes 6 bases from V and 7 bases from J, with 6 as the unmatched junction base count. The sample originates from a study of neoadjuvant anti-PD-1 for oral cavity cancer (dated by TCRdb to about 2021). In the study overall: Before curative-intent surgical resection, most patients were given three to four biweekly doses of nivolumab at 3 mg/kg. A fourth nivolumab dose was given around day 43 to patients without progression, and definitive surgical resection was performed in those patients on days 50-56. The parent correlative cohort included roughly 13 patients, with an approximately 30% response rate. Responders were defined as patients with complete response, partial response or stable disease by RECIST 1.1; non-responders were defined as patients with progression. The investigation overall reported the following: After neoadjuvant nivolumab, significantly higher T cell clonality (Gini index) was found within PBMCs in non-responders than in responders. A higher pretreatment blood Treg/Th17 ratio correlated with both higher pretreatment blood TCRbeta clonality and lower post-treatment tumor TCRbeta clonality. Only a few patients per response group were included in the TCR analyses, and the authors called for validation in larger cohorts.

The time point label, read with the paper, signifies: before neoadjuvant nivolumab. None of the patients had received prior systemic or radiation treatment, and all were newly diagnosed with stage II-IVA oral cavity squamous cell carcinoma. Everyone in the cohort had locally advanced, HPV-negative oral cavity squamous cell carcinoma. Peripheral blood mononuclear cells were analyzed directly and were not maintained or expanded in culture. The samples were drawn from a longitudinal correlative study tied to a single-arm phase II trial testing neoadjuvant nivolumab in oral cavity squamous cell carcinoma. Subject-matched pre- and post-treatment PBMCs and tumors from three responders and three non-responders underwent genomic DNA-based TCRbeta sequencing. Peripheral blood mononuclear cells were drawn once before nivolumab treatment and a second time after treatment, when surgery took place. Genomic DNA was isolated from PBMCs using the Maxwell RSC DNA from Cells kit.

For deep sequencing of PBMC libraries, mostly roughly 520 ng of input genomic DNA was used, and six replicates were run per sample. The immunoSEQ hsTCRbeta kit was used to prepare TCRbeta libraries, following the manufacturer's instructions. The finished libraries were brought together in one pool at 2.5 to 3.5 nM, which was then read using an Illumina NovaSeq 6000 S4 flow cell. Under the source paper's analysis protocol: The immunoSEQ Analyzer was used for raw data preprocessing and quality control. The analysis was limited to productive rearrangements, and each clonotype was defined by a unique CDR3 amino acid sequence. Using the R package tcR, the researchers computed the Gini-Simpson index as their estimate of repertoire clonality. Student's t test was used to compare Gini indices, and Pearson correlation was used to assess associations with tumor size change. The table was pulled from immuneACCESS by TCRdb, which kept in-frame rearrangements only. Such tables lose some clones; where checked, under half of the loss comes from unresolved V genes, and the rest has no known cause. V and J calls and clone size come straight from that table; D and trimming were deduced from the DNA. Counted in this sample were 15,000 to 20,000 clones; over 65% of them appeared once. The ten largest clones represent approximately 2.7% of the sample.

The TCR was taken from a person aged 40 to 85 with oral cavity squamous cell carcinoma. Sequenced here: PBMCs, sampled before nivolumab (anti-PD-1) treatment. Recombination connected TRBV5-7 to TRBJ2-7, with 8 central nucleotides matching TRBD1. TRBV5-7 is noted as an ORF with a role that remains uncertain. The base sequence is TGTGCCAGCATCAGGGGGCGGAGGGAGCAGTACTTC. Its protein reads: CASIRGRREQYF.